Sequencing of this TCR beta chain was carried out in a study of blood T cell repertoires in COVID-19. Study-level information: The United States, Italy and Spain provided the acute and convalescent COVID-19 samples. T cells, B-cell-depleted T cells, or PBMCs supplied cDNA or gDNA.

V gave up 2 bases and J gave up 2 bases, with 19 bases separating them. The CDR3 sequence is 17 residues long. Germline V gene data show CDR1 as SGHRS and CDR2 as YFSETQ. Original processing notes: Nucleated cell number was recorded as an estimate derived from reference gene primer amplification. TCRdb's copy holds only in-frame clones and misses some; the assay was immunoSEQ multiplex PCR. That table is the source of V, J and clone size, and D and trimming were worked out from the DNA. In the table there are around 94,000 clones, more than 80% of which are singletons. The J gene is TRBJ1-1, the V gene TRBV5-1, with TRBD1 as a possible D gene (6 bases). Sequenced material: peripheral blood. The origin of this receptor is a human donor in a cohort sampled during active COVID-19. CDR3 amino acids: CASSFIQGKGSNTEAFF. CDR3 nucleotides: TGCGCCAGCAGCTTCATACAGGGAAAGGGGTCCAACACTGAAGCTTTCTTT.